This TCR beta chain was observed in a study of cytomegalovirus exposure and HLA in healthy donors. Amplification used 60 Vbeta primers and 13 Jbeta primers. Only in-frame clones appear in the TCRdb table, and some are missing; sequencing was by immunoSEQ multiplex PCR. This table has some 76,000 clones, around three quarters appearing once. Points on this clone: Its antigen is not identified.

This CDR3 region has 14 residues. V gave up 5 bases and J gave up 2 bases, with 10 bases separating them. Looked up from germline, CDR1 is MDHEN and CDR2 is SYDVKM. Study-wide findings and caveats: Prior analysis indicated that the majority of TCR beta V segments exhibited productivity approximately 90% or approximately 30% of the time.

Healthy bone marrow donors formed the donor group. Donors likely had unrecorded immune exposures despite being nominally healthy when sampled. The TCR was taken from a male donor in good health and CMV-seropositive. V is TRBV28 and J is TRBJ1-3; D is undetermined. Sequences were obtained from PBMCs. CDR3 residues: CASSTPGPGNTIYF. The CDR3, as DNA: TGTGCCAGCAGTACCCCAGGTCCTGGAAACACCATATATTTT.